The 14 T cell receptor beta chains given below trace back to one sample, sequenced in a study of cytomegalovirus exposure and HLA in healthy donors. The study ran its PCR with 60 Vbeta and 13 Jbeta primers. Clones were sequenced by immunoSEQ multiplex PCR, and TCRdb holds only the in-frame ones, with some missing. Of tens of thousands of clones listed, approximately 88% were seen once; the top ten hold 2% to 2.5%. The material sequenced was PBMCs. The receptors shown here come from a man between 18 and 35 years old in good health and CMV-seronegative.

CDR3 DNA sequence: TGTGCCAGCAGTCAAGGACTAGCGGGACTGAATGAGCAGTTCTTC. It codes for CASSQGLAGLNEQFF. The chain links TRBV27 to TRBJ2-1; 12 bases line up with TRBD2. Germline V CDR1 and CDR2: MNHEY, SMNVEV (reference sequence). V trimming: 5 bases; J trimming: 7 bases; junction bases outside the gene matches: 6. CDR3 length: 15 residues.

The chain joins TRBV11-2 to TRBJ2-7; D may be TRBD2 (6 bases). The CDR3 runs to 17 residues. Between the trimmed V and J ends, which lost 1 base and 6 bases, there was a span of 22 bases. Germline CDR1 reads SGHAT; CDR2 reads FQNNGV. The CDR3 DNA is TGTGCCAGCAGCTTAGCTACCGGGGGTGTCTTTTTCGGCGAGCAGTACTTC. This sequence encodes CASSLATGGVFFGEQYF. Full variable domain (remainder filled in from reference TRBV11-2 and TRBJ2-7): EAGVAQSPRYKIIEKRQSVAFWCNPISGHATLYWYQQILGQGPKLLIQFQNNGVVDDSQLPKDRFSAERLKGVDSTLKIQPAKLEDSAVYLCASSLATGGVFFGEQYFGPGTRLTVT.

A single count supports this clone. The chain uses TRBV9 and TRBJ1-2; D is perhaps TRBD1 (5 bases). The CDR3 loop spans 14 amino acids. Per the germline V gene, CDR1 is SGDLS and CDR2 is YYNGEE. Deletions cut 0 bases from V and 3 bases from J, with 9 bases between. CDR3 residues: CASSVEVTDYGYTF. The CDR3 DNA follows: TGTGCCAGCAGCGTAGAGGTGACAGACTATGGCTACACCTTC.

The CDR3 sequence is CASSPGIDSNQPQHF. The CDR3, as DNA: TGCGCCAGCAGCCCGGGGATCGATAGCAATCAGCCCCAGCATTTT. The rearrangement joins TRBV5-1 to TRBJ1-5; D is undetermined. Germline V lookup: CDR1 SGHRS, CDR2 YFSETQ. This CDR3 is built from 15 residues. V lost 4 bases, J lost 0 bases, and 11 bases lay in between. Looking up the rest from reference TRBV5-1 and TRBJ1-5 gives the full variable domain: KAGVTQTPRYLIKTRGQQVTLSCSPISGHRSVSWYQQTPGQGLQFLFEYFSETQRNKGNFPGRFSGRQFSNSRSEMNVSTLELGDSALYLCASSPGIDSNQPQHFGDGTRLSIL.

This sequence joins TRBV11-2 and TRBJ2-3; weak D call: TRBD2 (5 bases). V lost 4 bases, J lost 2 bases, and 7 bases lay in between. Germline V CDR1 and CDR2: SGHAT, FQNNGV. The CDR3 runs to 13 residues. In DNA form, the CDR3 reads TGTGCCAGCAGCTGGAGGCCCACAGATACGCAGTATTTT. This codes for CASSWRPTDTQYF.

V is TRBV25-1 and J is TRBJ2-1, with D perhaps TRBD2 (5 bases). Deletions cut 8 bases from V and 6 bases from J, with 20 bases between. This CDR3 is 15 amino acids long. Germline values: CDR1 MGHDK, CDR2 SYGVNS. The DNA for the CDR3 is TGTGCCAGCCGTAGAGTGCCTAGCAGCACCAATGAGCAGTTCTTC. This translates into CASRRVPSSTNEQFF.

Here the CDR3 DNA reads TGTGCCAGTAGTATACGCGAGGGCAACAATGAGCAGTTCTTC. Translating it yields CASSIREGNNEQFF. V is TRBV19 and J is TRBJ2-1, with a weak D call TRBD2 (5 bases). Per the germline V gene, CDR1 is LNHDA and CDR2 is SQIVND (reference sequence). V lost 2 bases and J lost 5, with 10 bases in between. The CDR3 is 14 amino acids. The whole variable domain, remainder taken from reference TRBV19 and TRBJ2-1, is DGGITQSPKYLFRKEGQNVTLSCEQNLNHDAMYWYRQDPGQGLRLIYYSQIVNDFQKGDIAEGYSVSREKKESFPLTVTSAQKNPTAFYLCASSIREGNNEQFFGPGTRLTVL.

Here the CDR3 reads CSVHTTGSGTHTGELFF. Here the CDR3 DNA reads TGCAGCGTCCACACCACGGGTAGCGGGACGCACACCGGGGAGCTGTTTTTT. This chain joins TRBV29-1 and TRBJ2-2; TRBD2 matches 8 bases. With 6 bases clipped from V and 3 bases from J, the junction kept 15 bases outside the gene matches. The CDR3 length is 17 residues. The germline gives CDR1 SQVTM, CDR2 ANQGSEA.

V is TRBV27 and J is TRBJ2-1; 10 nucleotides align to TRBD2. The CDR3 sequence is 14 residues long. Germline V gene lookup returns CDR1 MNHEY and CDR2 SMNVEV (reference sequence). V shed 6 bases and J 7 bases; nucleotides not matched to a gene: 6. The CDR3 DNA sequence: TGTGCCAGCAGCGGATCGACTAGCGGGAATGAGCAGTTCTTC. It is translated as CASSGSTSGNEQFF.

Here the CDR3 DNA reads TGTGCCAGCAGTTCCGGACACGGCTATGGCTACACCTTC. Its protein product is CASSSGHGYGYTF. The chain couples TRBV6-6 to TRBJ1-2, with a tentative D call TRBD1 (5 bases). The CDR3 consists of 13 residues. Deletions cut 4 bases from V and 4 bases from J, with 10 bases between. The germline gives CDR1 MNHNY, CDR2 SVGAGI (reference sequence).

About this clone: Other DNA sequences in this sample translate to the same CDR3. The V call is TRBV27, the J call TRBJ2-7; D not certain. The germline V gene encodes CDR1 MNHEY and CDR2 SMNVEV (reference sequence). Trimming removed 2 bases at V and 1 base at J, with 6 bases between. The CDR3 spans 13 residues. CDR3 coding DNA: TGTGCCAGCAGTTTAGGCCGTTCCTACGAGCAGTACTTC. Amino acids: CASSLGRSYEQYF.

As concerns this clone: One end of the junction is discordant with germline, which a read error may explain. The V call is TRBV7-7, the J call TRBJ2-7, with a tentative D call TRBD1 (5 bases). This CDR3 is 14 amino acids long. CDR1 is SSHAT, CDR2 FNYEAQ, per germline (reference sequence). The CDR3 here is CASSPGLSSYEQYF. The CDR3, as DNA: TGTGCTAGCAGCCCAGGGTTGAGCTCCTACGAGCAGTACTTC.

This chain joins TRBV7-8 and TRBJ2-7; D is unclear. CDR1 is SGHVS, CDR2 FQNEAQ, per germline. The V end lost 1 base, the J end lost 2 bases, and 12 bases lay between the germline ends. The CDR3 consists of 15 residues. Here the CDR3 DNA reads TGTGCCAGCAGCTTAGGACACATTATACCCTACGAGCAGTACTTC. This encodes CASSLGHIIPYEQYF. Full variable domain (rest looked up from reference TRBV7-8 and TRBJ2-7): GAGVSQSPRYKVAKRGQDVALRCDPISGHVSLFWYQQALGQGPEFLTYFQNEAQLDKSGLPSDRFFAERPEGSVSTLKIQRTQQEDSAVYLCASSLGHIIPYEQYFGPGTRLTVT.

The CDR3 nucleotides read TGTGCCAGCAGTTTAGCAGGAGAGACCCAGTACTTC. Amino acid sequence: CASSLAGETQYF. The chain couples TRBV27 to TRBJ2-5; D ambiguous. V was cut by 2 bases and J by 4 bases, with 5 bases left in between. Germline V gene data show CDR1 as MNHEY and CDR2 as SMNVEV (reference sequence). The CDR3 length is 12 residues.